A single sample is the source of the 19 T cell receptor beta chains below, sequenced in a study of blood T cell repertoires in COVID-19. Assay: immunoSEQ multiplex PCR; the TCRdb copy retains only in-frame clones and omits some. The table includes 250,000 to 300,000 clones, 86% detected once. Sequencing was performed on peripheral blood. Receptors were obtained from a woman between 70 and 85 years old with COVID-19, enrolled during active disease.

The V and J genes are TRBV5-1 and TRBJ1-3; 7 positions match TRBD1. V was pared by 6 bases and J by 2 bases, with 5 bases of the junction left unmatched. Germline V gene lookup returns CDR1 SGHRS and CDR2 YFSETQ. The CDR3 consists of 14 residues. DNA for the CDR3: TGCGCCAGCACGGAAGGGACAGCTGGAAACACCATATATTTT. Its protein product is CASTEGTAGNTIYF.

This clone was observed a handful of times. The chain has TRBV30 and TRBJ2-1, with D tentatively TRBD2 (5 bases). This CDR3 spans 14 amino acids. Germline loops: CDR1 GTSNPN, CDR2 SVGIG (reference sequence). V dropped 6 bases and J dropped 9 bases, with 21 bases sitting between them. As DNA, the CDR3 is TGTGCCTGTTCAGAAGGACTGAGAATTAGTGAGCAGTTCTTC. It translates to CACSEGLRISEQFF.

This clone showed up just a few times. This chain joins TRBV27 and TRBJ1-1; no clear D gene. Trimming left V 4 bases short and J 4 bases short, with 13 bases between. This CDR3 contains 14 residues. Germline CDR1 is MNHEY and CDR2 is SMNVEV (reference sequence). The CDR3 here is CASSSPPSGTEAFF. The DNA of the CDR3 is TGTGCCAGCAGTTCCCCCCCATCGGGCACTGAAGCTTTCTTT.

This clone appeared once. The V call is TRBV5-1, the J call TRBJ2-7, with D perhaps matching TRBD1 (5 bases). The V gene lost 5 bases and the J gene lost 0 bases, with 9 bases spanning the gap. The CDR3 covers 13 residues. Per germline, CDR1 SGHRS and CDR2 YFSETQ. CDR3 loop: CASRADSSYEQYF. The CDR3 DNA is TGCGCCAGCAGGGCCGACAGCTCCTACGAGCAGTACTTC.

This clone was observed a single time. The CDR3 DNA reads as TGCGCCAGCAGCTTGGGGACAGGATCCGAGCAGTACTTC. Translation: CASSLGTGSEQYF. The chain employs TRBV5-1 and TRBJ2-7, with TRBD1 matching over 7 bases. J lost 6 bases, V lost 0 bases, and 3 bases had no gene match. This CDR3 has 13 residues. Per germline, CDR1 SGHRS and CDR2 YFSETQ.

As for this clone: Other DNA sequences in the sample encode the same CDR3. The V call is TRBV27, the J call TRBJ1-1; D ambiguous. This CDR3 comprises 13 residues. V lost 0 bases and J lost 1, with 3 bases in between. Germline CDR1 is MNHEY and CDR2 is SMNVEV (reference sequence). In DNA, the CDR3 is TGTGCCAGCAGTTTATCTCGGAACACTGAAGCTTTCTTT. Translation gives CASSLSRNTEAFF.

The chain joins TRBV5-4 to TRBJ2-1; the D gene is possibly TRBD2 (6 bases). The V end lost 5 bases, the J end lost 8 bases, and 14 bases lay between the germline ends. Germline assignment: CDR1 SGHNT and CDR2 YYREEE (reference sequence). The CDR3 runs 13 residues. For the CDR3, the DNA is TGTGCCAGCAGTCCGGGAGCCAGGGATGAGCAGTTCTTC. Encoded protein: CASSPGARDEQFF.

This chain joins TRBV5-1 and TRBJ2-5; 10 bases are shared with TRBD1. The junction had 8 bases not matched to a gene; V was cut back by 4 bases and J by 5 bases. Germline CDR1 is SGHRS and CDR2 is YFSETQ. This CDR3 has 15 amino acids. The CDR3 region is CASSTSTGGRETQYF. CDR3 DNA: TGCGCCAGCAGCACCTCGACAGGGGGCCGGGAGACCCAGTACTTC.

The chain uses TRBV28 and TRBJ2-7, with D uncertain. V lost 1 base, J lost 4 bases, and 11 bases lay in between. Germline V gene lookup returns CDR1 MDHEN and CDR2 SYDVKM. This CDR3 contains 14 residues. DNA for the CDR3: TGTGCCAGCAGTTTATCCTCGAACTGGTACGAGCAGTACTTC. This translates into CASSLSSNWYEQYF.

The chain recombines TRBV7-2 with TRBJ2-1; no clear D gene. Trimming took off 4 bases at V and 0 bases at J, with 10 bases between the two ends. The germline CDR1 and CDR2 sequences are SGHTA and FQGNSA. The CDR3 contains 15 residues. CDR3 nucleotide sequence: TGTGCCAGCAGCTCCCACAAAAGCTCCTACAATGAGCAGTTCTTC. Translation: CASSSHKSSYNEQFF. Looking up the rest from reference TRBV7-2 and TRBJ2-1 gives the full variable domain: GAGVSQSPSNKVTEKGKDVELRCDPISGHTALYWYRQSLGQGLEFLIYFQGNSAPDKSGLPSDRFSAERTGGSVSTLTIQRTQQEDSAVYLCASSSHKSSYNEQFFGPGTRLTVL.

This clone has a single count. V and J are TRBV15 and TRBJ1-4, with 10 positions matching TRBD1. V dropped 4 bases and J dropped 7; count of bases not matched to a gene: 6. The germline CDR1 and CDR2 sequences are LNHNV and YYDKDF (reference sequence). This CDR3 is built from 15 residues. CDR3 sequence: CATSTQTGGIEKLFF. As DNA, the CDR3 is TGTGCCACCAGCACCCAGACAGGGGGCATTGAAAAACTGTTTTTT. Full variable domain (outside the CDR3, taken from reference TRBV15 and TRBJ1-4): DAMVIQNPRYQVTQFGKPVTLSCSQTLNHNVMYWYQQKSSQAPKLLFHYYDKDFNNEADTPDNFQSRRPNTSFCFLDIRSPGLGDTAMYLCATSTQTGGIEKLFFGSGTQLSVL.

This clone showed up just once. The CDR3: CSASTTGEGYGYTF. CDR3 sequence (DNA): TGCAGTGCTAGTACCACGGGGGAAGGCTATGGCTACACCTTC. The V and J genes are TRBV20-1 and TRBJ1-2, with D possibly TRBD1 on 5 matching bases. Germline lookup yields CDR1 DFQATT and CDR2 SNEGSKA (reference sequence). The germline V and J ends were trimmed by 3 bases and 4 bases, with 15 bases remaining between them. The CDR3 loop spans 14 amino acids.

This chain links TRBV27 with TRBJ1-1; D is possibly TRBD1 (5 bases). From germline, CDR1 is MNHEY and CDR2 SMNVEV (reference sequence). Trimming took off 7 bases at V and 5 bases at J, with 17 bases between the two ends. This CDR3 has 14 amino acids. The CDR3 region is CASTTNGGKTEAFF. CDR3 coding DNA: TGTGCCAGCACTACCAACGGGGGTAAGACTGAAGCTTTCTTT.

This clone was detected ten times or more. This sequence joins TRBV3-1 (or the pseudogene TRBV3-2) and TRBJ2-2; tentatively, D is TRBD2 (5 bases). The germline gives CDR1 LGHDT, CDR2 YNNKEL (reference sequence). V lost 4 bases and J 9 bases, leaving 9 bases between the germline ends. This CDR3 spans 12 amino acids. The CDR3 DNA is TGTGCCAGCAGCCGCGGAGGCTGGGAGCTGTTTTTT. Its protein is CASSRGGWELFF.

CDR3 coding DNA: TGCGCCAGCAGCGGGAGGTTCCTTCGGGACAGGGATACTGGCTACACCTTC. It specifies CASSGRFLRDRDTGYTF. The V call is TRBV5-1, the J call TRBJ1-2; 9 bases map to TRBD1. There are 17 residues in the CDR3. V was pared by 4 bases and J by 7 bases, with 17 bases of the junction left unmatched. Germline CDR1 and CDR2: SGHRS and YFSETQ.

This sequence joins TRBV29-1 and TRBJ2-5; 7 bases align to TRBD2. The CDR3 is made up of 13 amino acids. Germline CDR1 SQVTM, CDR2 ANQGSEA. The trim removed 2 bases at V and 1 base at J, leaving 1 base unmatched. Written as DNA, the CDR3 is TGCAGCGTTGAAAGCGGGGCCCAAGAGACCCAGTACTTC. Protein: CSVESGAQETQYF.

The chain has TRBV28 and TRBJ1-2, with D tentatively TRBD1 (6 bases). V lost 5 bases and J 2 bases, leaving 18 bases between the germline ends. This CDR3 has 16 amino acids. Germline V lookup: CDR1 MDHEN, CDR2 SYDVKM. The CDR3 sequence: CASSAVGGGSNYGYTF. The CDR3 bases are TGTGCCAGCAGTGCCGTGGGAGGGGGGTCGAACTATGGCTACACCTTC.

This chain uses TRBV2 with TRBJ2-5, with D maybe TRBD2 (5 bases). Trimming cost V 1 base and J 2 bases, with 17 bases left between them. The germline CDR1 and CDR2 sequences are SNHLY and FYNNEI. This CDR3 spans 17 amino acids. CDR3 residues: CASSEEGLGPGQETQYF. Written as DNA, the CDR3 is TGTGCCAGCAGTGAAGAAGGACTTGGGCCGGGTCAAGAGACCCAGTACTTC. The whole variable domain, remainder taken from reference TRBV2 and TRBJ2-5, is EPEVTQTPSHQVTQMGQEVILRCVPISNHLYFYWYRQILGQKVEFLVSFYNNEISEKSEIFDDQFSVERPDGSNFTLKIRSTKLEDSAMYFCASSEEGLGPGQETQYFGPGTRLLVL.

This chain connects TRBV28 to TRBJ1-2; D ambiguous. CDR1 and CDR2 (germline): MDHEN, SYDVKM. Trimming took 6 bases from V and 5 from J, leaving 16 bases between them. The length of the CDR3 is 14 residues. The CDR3 here is CASSPTTLWYGYTF. CDR3 coding DNA: TGTGCCAGCAGCCCAACGACACTTTGGTATGGCTACACCTTC.